Each of the 17 T cell receptor beta chains below was sequenced from the same sample in a study of glioma-infiltrating T cells after dendritic cell vaccination. Produced via immunoSEQ multiplex PCR; TCRdb's table is partial and in-frame only. The sample carries around 97,000 clones, approximately 80% recorded once. Sequenced here: blood, sampled before dendritic cell vaccination. All receptors derive from a human donor with glioblastoma.

The V and J genes are TRBV5-1 and TRBJ2-3; 12 positions match TRBD2. The junction had 7 bases not matched to a gene; V was cut back by 3 bases and J by 5 bases. This CDR3 spans 16 amino acids. Germline assignment: CDR1 SGHRS and CDR2 YFSETQ. The CDR3: CASSSGLAGRLDTQYF. The CDR3 DNA reads as TGCGCCAGCAGCTCTGGACTAGCGGGGAGGCTAGATACGCAGTATTTT.

This rearrangement joins TRBV6-5 to TRBJ2-7, with D perhaps TRBD1 (6 bases). Trimming shortened V by 6 bases and J by 3 bases, and 15 bases separated the two germline ends. The CDR3 consists of 14 residues. Germline-derived CDR1 and CDR2 are MNHEY and SVGAGI. The CDR3 loop is CASRTGSLVYEQYF. The CDR3 nucleotides read TGTGCCAGCAGAACAGGGTCTTTAGTCTACGAGCAGTACTTC.

This sequence joins TRBV7-2 and TRBJ1-1; D perhaps matches TRBD1 (5 bases). This CDR3 is 13 amino acids long. From germline, CDR1 is SGHTA and CDR2 FQGNSA. Trimming removed 5 bases at V and 7 bases at J, with 14 bases between. The CDR3 spells CASSLTAGFEAFF. In nucleotides, the CDR3 is TGTGCCAGCAGCCTGACAGCCGGTTTTGAAGCTTTCTTT.

CDR3 nucleotide sequence: TGTGCCATCGGGGGGGGTCCCTACAATGAGCAGTTCTTC. Protein sequence: CAIGGGPYNEQFF. This rearrangement joins TRBV11-2 to TRBJ2-1; 8 nucleotides align to TRBD2. This CDR3 is built from 13 residues. The V segment lost 10 bases and the J segment 2 bases; nucleotides outside the gene matches: 4. Looked up from germline, CDR1 is SGHAT and CDR2 is FQNNGV.

The chain employs TRBV4-3 and TRBJ1-3; tentative D call: TRBD1 (6 bases). Per the germline V gene, CDR1 is LGHNA and CDR2 is YSLEER. The V end lost 1 base, the J end lost 4 bases, and 11 bases lay between the germline ends. The CDR3 totals 15 residues. The CDR3 sequence is CASSQAPGEGNTIYF. The CDR3 DNA reads as TGCGCCAGCAGCCAAGCCCCAGGGGAAGGAAACACCATATATTTT.

This chain connects TRBV7-8 to TRBJ2-3; D is unresolved. V was pared by 5 bases and J by 3 bases, with 9 bases between. This CDR3 spans 13 amino acids. Germline CDR1 and CDR2: SGHVS and FQNEAQ. Here the CDR3 reads CASSQENTDTQYF. CDR3 sequence (DNA): TGTGCCAGCAGCCAAGAGAATACAGATACGCAGTATTTT. The variable domain in full, completed from reference TRBV7-8 and TRBJ2-3, reads GAGVSQSPRYKVAKRGQDVALRCDPISGHVSLFWYQQALGQGPEFLTYFQNEAQLDKSGLPSDRFFAERPEGSVSTLKIQRTQQEDSAVYLCASSQENTDTQYFGPGTRLTVL.

Turning to this clone: In the same sample, other DNA sequences code for this CDR3. The chain recombines TRBV7-9 with TRBJ1-5, with D perhaps matching TRBD1 (6 bases). V was cut by 5 bases and J by 0 bases, with 20 bases left in between. The CDR3 length is 18 residues. Germline V gene lookup returns CDR1 SEHNR and CDR2 FQNEAQ (reference sequence). Here the CDR3 reads CASSDSRQGRFSNQPQHF. Written as DNA, the CDR3 is TGTGCCAGCAGCGATAGTCGGCAGGGGCGTTTTAGCAATCAGCCCCAGCATTTT.

The chain links TRBV18 to TRBJ2-1; D is uncertain. The CDR3 is made up of 13 amino acids. Germline loops: CDR1 KGHSH, CDR2 LQKENI. Trimming took off 3 bases at V and 4 bases at J, with 7 bases between the two ends. The CDR3 sequence is CASSPANYNEQFF. The CDR3 DNA follows: TGTGCCAGCTCACCGGCAAATTACAATGAGCAGTTCTTC. The full variable domain, completed using reference TRBV18 and TRBJ2-1, is NAGVMQNPRHLVRRRGQEARLRCSPMKGHSHVYWYRQLPEEGLKFMVYLQKENIIDESGMPKERFSAEFPKEGPSILRIQQVVRGDSAAYFCASSPANYNEQFFGPGTRLTVL.

This chain links TRBV9 with TRBJ2-6, with TRBD1 as a possible D gene (5 bases). The germline CDR1 and CDR2 sequences are SGDLS and YYNGEE. With 1 base removed from V and 4 bases from J, the gap between germline ends came to 18 bases. The CDR3 consists of 18 residues. The CDR3 region has the DNA TGTGCCAGCAGCGTAAACAGGATCCTGCCCACCGGGGCCAACGTCCTGACTTTC. This sequence encodes CASSVNRILPTGANVLTF.

The rearrangement joins TRBV5-1 to TRBJ1-2; TRBD1 matches at 9 bases. CDR1 is SGHRS, CDR2 YFSETQ, per germline. The length of the CDR3 is 15 residues. Unmatched junction bases numbered 7, after V lost 4 bases and J lost 3 bases. CDR3 region: CASSPGDRVHYGYTF. CDR3 bases: TGCGCCAGCAGCCCCGGGGACAGGGTGCACTATGGCTACACCTTC.

The chain combines TRBV4-2 with TRBJ2-7; tentative D call: TRBD2 (6 bases). This CDR3 has 12 amino acids. Trimming cost V 2 bases and J 5 bases, with 7 bases left between them. Looked up from germline, CDR1 is LGHNA and CDR2 is YNFKEQ. Here the CDR3 DNA reads TGTGCCAGCAGCCAATCGGGGGACGAGCAGTACTTC. It codes for CASSQSGDEQYF.

The chain uses TRBV11-3 and TRBJ1-1, with unresolved D. V was cut by 3 bases and J by 5 bases, with 10 bases left in between. The CDR3 loop spans 13 amino acids. CDR1 and CDR2 (germline): SGHNT, YENEEA. The CDR3 is CASSLSVWTEAFF. The CDR3 DNA sequence: TGTGCCAGCAGCTTGAGTGTATGGACTGAAGCTTTCTTT.

On this clone itself: One junction end disagrees with the germline gene, perhaps due to a read error. The chain uses TRBV2 and TRBJ1-1; possibly TRBD1 for D (5 bases). There are 15 residues in the CDR3. Per germline, CDR1 SNHLY and CDR2 FYNNEI. CDR3 nucleotides: TGTGCCAGCAGTGTGGAGGGTGGGGGATGGATTGAAGTTTTCTTT. It encodes CASSVEGGGWIEVFF.

This clone is a singleton in its sample. The gene calls are TRBV5-1 and TRBJ2-6; D is possibly TRBD2 (6 bases). V lost 0 bases and J 2 bases, leaving 9 bases between the germline ends. Germline V gene lookup returns CDR1 SGHRS and CDR2 YFSETQ. This CDR3 region has 16 residues. Here the CDR3 DNA reads TGCGCCAGCAGCTTGGCCACGGGGGCTGGGGCCAACGTCCTGACTTTC. Protein product: CASSLATGAGANVLTF.

The chain uses TRBV29-1 and TRBJ2-3, with 8 nucleotides matching TRBD2. V was pared by 8 bases and J by 9 bases, with 25 bases of the junction left unmatched. The V gene's germline CDR1 is SQVTM and CDR2 ANQGSEA. The length of the CDR3 is 17 residues. CDR3 in amino acids: CSSVAGGGDNRVYTQYF. CDR3 bases: TGCAGCTCAGTTGCGGGGGGAGGGGACAACCGGGTGTACACGCAGTATTTT.

This rearrangement joins TRBV7-2 to TRBJ1-2; D may be TRBD1 (6 bases). The length of the CDR3 is 15 residues. Trimming removed 5 bases from V and 4 bases from J, with 17 bases in between. CDR1 is SGHTA and CDR2 is FQGNSA in the germline V gene. In nucleotides, the CDR3 is TGTGCCAGCAGCCCCTCCCACGGGACACCCTATGGCTACACCTTC. Translating gives CASSPSHGTPYGYTF. Together with reference TRBV7-2 and TRBJ1-2, the CDR3 gives the full variable domain: GAGVSQSPSNKVTEKGKDVELRCDPISGHTALYWYRQSLGQGLEFLIYFQGNSAPDKSGLPSDRFSAERTGGSVSTLTIQRTQQEDSAVYLCASSPSHGTPYGYTFGSGTRLTVV.

The rearrangement joins TRBV7-9 to TRBJ2-7; TRBD1 matches 8 bases. This CDR3 contains 14 residues. Germline-derived CDR1 and CDR2 are SEHNR and FQNEAQ (reference sequence). V dropped 5 bases and J dropped 4; count of bases not matched to a gene: 7. The chain's CDR3 is CASSPGQGNYEQYF. The CDR3 bases are TGTGCCAGCAGCCCCGGACAGGGAAATTACGAGCAGTACTTC.